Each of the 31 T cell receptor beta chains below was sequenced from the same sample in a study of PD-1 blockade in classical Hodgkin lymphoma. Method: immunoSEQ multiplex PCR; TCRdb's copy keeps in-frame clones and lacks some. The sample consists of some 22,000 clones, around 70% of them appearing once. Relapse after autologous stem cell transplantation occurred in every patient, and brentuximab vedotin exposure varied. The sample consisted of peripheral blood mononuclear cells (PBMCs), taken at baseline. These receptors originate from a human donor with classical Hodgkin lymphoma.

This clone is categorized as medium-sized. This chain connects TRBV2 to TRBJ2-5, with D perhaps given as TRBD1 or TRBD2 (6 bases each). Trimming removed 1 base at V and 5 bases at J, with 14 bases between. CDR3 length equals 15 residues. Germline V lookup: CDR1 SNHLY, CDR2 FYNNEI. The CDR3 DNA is TGTGCCAGCAGTGAAGGTGGCGGAGGGGGGGAGACCCAGTACTTC. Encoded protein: CASSEGGGGGETQYF.

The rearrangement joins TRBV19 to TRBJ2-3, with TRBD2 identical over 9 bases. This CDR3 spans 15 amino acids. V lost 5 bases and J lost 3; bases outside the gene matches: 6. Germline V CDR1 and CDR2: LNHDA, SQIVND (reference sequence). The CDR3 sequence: CASSGASGVTDTQYF. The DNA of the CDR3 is TGTGCCAGTAGTGGGGCTAGCGGGGTGACAGATACGCAGTATTTT.

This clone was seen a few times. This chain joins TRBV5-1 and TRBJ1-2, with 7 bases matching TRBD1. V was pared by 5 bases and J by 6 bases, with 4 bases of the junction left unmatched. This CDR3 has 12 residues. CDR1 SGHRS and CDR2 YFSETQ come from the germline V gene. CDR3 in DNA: TGCGCCAGCAGTTACCAGGGGGATGGCTACACCTTC. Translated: CASSYQGDGYTF.

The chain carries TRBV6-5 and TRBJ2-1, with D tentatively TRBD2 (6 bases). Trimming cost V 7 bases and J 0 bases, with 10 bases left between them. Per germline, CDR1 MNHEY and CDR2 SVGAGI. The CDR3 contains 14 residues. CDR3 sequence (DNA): TGTGCCAGCACCGGCGGGAACTCCTACAATGAGCAGTTCTTC. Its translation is CASTGGNSYNEQFF.

The CDR3 region has the DNA TGTGCCAGCAGCTTAGATCTATGGGATTTAGGGACCCAGTACTTC. Its translation: CASSLDLWDLGTQYF. The V gene is TRBV7-9, the J gene TRBJ2-5; no clear D gene. The CDR3 runs to 15 residues. Germline lookup yields CDR1 SEHNR and CDR2 FQNEAQ (reference sequence). The V end was cut by 1 base, the J end by 7 bases, with 16 bases between.

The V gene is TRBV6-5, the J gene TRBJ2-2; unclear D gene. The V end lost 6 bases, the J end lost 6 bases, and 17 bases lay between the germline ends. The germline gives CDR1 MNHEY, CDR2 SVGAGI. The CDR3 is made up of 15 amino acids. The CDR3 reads CASSAAGLNSGELFF. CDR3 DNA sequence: TGTGCCAGCAGCGCGGCCGGGCTAAACTCCGGGGAGCTGTTTTTT.

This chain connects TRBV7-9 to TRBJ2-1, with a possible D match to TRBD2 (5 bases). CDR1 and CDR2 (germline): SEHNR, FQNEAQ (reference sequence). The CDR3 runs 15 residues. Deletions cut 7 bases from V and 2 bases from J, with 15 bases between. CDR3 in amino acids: CASTMDWTTYNEQFF. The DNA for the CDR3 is TGTGCCAGCACCATGGACTGGACGACCTACAATGAGCAGTTCTTC.

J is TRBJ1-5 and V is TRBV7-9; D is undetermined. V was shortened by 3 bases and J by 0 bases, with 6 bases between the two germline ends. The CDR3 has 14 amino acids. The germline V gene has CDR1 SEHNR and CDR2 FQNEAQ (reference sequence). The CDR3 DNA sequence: TGTGCCAGCAGCTTGGGAAATAGCAATCAGCCCCAGCATTTT. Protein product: CASSLGNSNQPQHF.

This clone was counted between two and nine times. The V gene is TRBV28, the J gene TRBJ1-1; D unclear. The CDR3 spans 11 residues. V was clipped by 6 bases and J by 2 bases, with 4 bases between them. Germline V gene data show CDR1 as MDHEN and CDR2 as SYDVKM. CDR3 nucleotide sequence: TGTGCCAGCAGGACCAACACTGAAGCTTTCTTT. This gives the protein CASRTNTEAFF. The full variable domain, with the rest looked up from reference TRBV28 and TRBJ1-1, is DVKVTQSSRYLVKRTGEKVFLECVQDMDHENMFWYRQDPGLGLRLIYFSYDVKMKEKGDIPEGYSVSREKKERFSLILESASTNQTSMYLCASRTNTEAFFGQGTRLTVV.

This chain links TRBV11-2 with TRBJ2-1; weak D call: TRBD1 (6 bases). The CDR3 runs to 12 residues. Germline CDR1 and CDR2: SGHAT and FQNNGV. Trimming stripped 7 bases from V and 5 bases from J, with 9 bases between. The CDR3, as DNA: TGTGCCAGCACGTGGACAGACAATGAGCAGTTCTTC. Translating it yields CASTWTDNEQFF.

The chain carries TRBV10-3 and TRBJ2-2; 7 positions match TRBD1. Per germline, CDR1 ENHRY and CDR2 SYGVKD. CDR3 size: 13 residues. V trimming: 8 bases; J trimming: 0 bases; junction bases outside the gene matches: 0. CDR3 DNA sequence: TGTGCCATCCAGGGGGCGAACACCGGGGAGCTGTTTTTT. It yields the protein CAIQGANTGELFF.

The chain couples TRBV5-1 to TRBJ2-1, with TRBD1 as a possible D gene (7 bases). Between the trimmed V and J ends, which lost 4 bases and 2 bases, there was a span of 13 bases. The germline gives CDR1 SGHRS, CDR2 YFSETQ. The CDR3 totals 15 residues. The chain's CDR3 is CASSPFRGAYNEQFF. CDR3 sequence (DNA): TGCGCCAGCAGCCCGTTCAGGGGGGCCTACAATGAGCAGTTCTTC.

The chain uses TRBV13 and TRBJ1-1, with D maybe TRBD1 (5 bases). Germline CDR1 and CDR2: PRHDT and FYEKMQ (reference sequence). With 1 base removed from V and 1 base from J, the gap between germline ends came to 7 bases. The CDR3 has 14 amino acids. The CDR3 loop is CASSLADRNTEAFF. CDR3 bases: TGTGCCAGCAGCTTAGCCGACAGGAACACTGAAGCTTTCTTT.

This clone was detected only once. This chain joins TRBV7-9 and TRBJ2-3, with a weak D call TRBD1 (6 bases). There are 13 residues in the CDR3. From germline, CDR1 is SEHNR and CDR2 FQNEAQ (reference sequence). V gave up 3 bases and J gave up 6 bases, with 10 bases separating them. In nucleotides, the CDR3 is TGTGCCAGCAGCTTCGGGACAACGGATACGCAGTATTTT. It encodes CASSFGTTDTQYF.

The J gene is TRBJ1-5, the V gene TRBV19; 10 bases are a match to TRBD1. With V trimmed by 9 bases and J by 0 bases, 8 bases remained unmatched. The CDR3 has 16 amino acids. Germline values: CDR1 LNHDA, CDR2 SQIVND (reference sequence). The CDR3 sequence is CASRDRGGGSNQPQHF. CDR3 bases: TGTGCCAGCAGGGACAGGGGCGGTGGTAGCAATCAGCCCCAGCATTTT.

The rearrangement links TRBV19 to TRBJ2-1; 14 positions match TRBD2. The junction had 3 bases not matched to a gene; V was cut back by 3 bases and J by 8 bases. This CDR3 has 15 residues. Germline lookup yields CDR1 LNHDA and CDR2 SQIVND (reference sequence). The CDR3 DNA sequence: TGTGCCAGTAGTATCCTGGGACTAGCGGGGGATGAGCAGTTCTTC. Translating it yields CASSILGLAGDEQFF.

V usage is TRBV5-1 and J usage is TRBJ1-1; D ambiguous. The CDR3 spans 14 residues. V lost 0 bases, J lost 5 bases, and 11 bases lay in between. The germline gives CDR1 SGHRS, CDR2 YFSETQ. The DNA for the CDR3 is TGCGCCAGCAGCTTGGATCCAGGCTCGACTGAAGCTTTCTTT. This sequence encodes CASSLDPGSTEAFF.

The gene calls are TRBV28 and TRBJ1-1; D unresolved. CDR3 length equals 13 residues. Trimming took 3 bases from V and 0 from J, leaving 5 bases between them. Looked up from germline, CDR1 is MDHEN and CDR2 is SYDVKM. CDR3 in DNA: TGTGCCAGCAGTTTGGAAGTGAACACTGAAGCTTTCTTT. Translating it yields CASSLEVNTEAFF.

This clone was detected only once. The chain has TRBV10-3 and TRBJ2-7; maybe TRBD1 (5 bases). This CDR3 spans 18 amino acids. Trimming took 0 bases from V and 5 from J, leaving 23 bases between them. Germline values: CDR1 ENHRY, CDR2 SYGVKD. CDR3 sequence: CAISESVSTGRALDEQYF. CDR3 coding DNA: TGTGCCATCAGTGAGTCTGTATCTACAGGTCGGGCTCTGGACGAGCAGTACTTC.

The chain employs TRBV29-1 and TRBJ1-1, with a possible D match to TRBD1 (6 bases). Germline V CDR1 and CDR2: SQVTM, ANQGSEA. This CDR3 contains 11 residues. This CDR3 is CTSDRNTEAFF. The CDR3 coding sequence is TGCACCTCGGACAGGAACACTGAAGCTTTCTTT.

CDR3 amino acids: CASARGTRAEAFF. Written as DNA, the CDR3 is TGTGCCAGCGCCCGAGGGACACGGGCTGAAGCTTTCTTT. This chain links TRBV5-6 with TRBJ1-1, with a tentative D call TRBD1 (6 bases). The V and J ends lost 7 bases and 6 bases respectively, with 16 bases between them. Germline assignment: CDR1 SGHDT and CDR2 YYEEEE. The CDR3 runs 13 residues.

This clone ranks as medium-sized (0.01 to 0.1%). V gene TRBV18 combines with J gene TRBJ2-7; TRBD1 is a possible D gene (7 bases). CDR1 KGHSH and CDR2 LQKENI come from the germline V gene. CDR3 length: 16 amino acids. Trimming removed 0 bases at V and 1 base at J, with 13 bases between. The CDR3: CASSPPVTGRSYEQYF. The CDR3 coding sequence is TGTGCCAGCTCACCACCTGTGACAGGGAGGTCCTACGAGCAGTACTTC. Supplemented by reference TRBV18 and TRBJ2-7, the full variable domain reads NAGVMQNPRHLVRRRGQEARLRCSPMKGHSHVYWYRQLPEEGLKFMVYLQKENIIDESGMPKERFSAEFPKEGPSILRIQQVVRGDSAAYFCASSPPVTGRSYEQYFGPGTRLTVT.

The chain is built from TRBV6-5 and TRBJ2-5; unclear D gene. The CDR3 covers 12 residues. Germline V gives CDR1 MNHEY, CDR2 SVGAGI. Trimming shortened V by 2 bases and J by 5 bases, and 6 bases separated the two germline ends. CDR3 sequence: CASSYLPETQYF. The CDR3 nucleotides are TGTGCCAGCAGTTACCTTCCGGAGACCCAGTACTTC.

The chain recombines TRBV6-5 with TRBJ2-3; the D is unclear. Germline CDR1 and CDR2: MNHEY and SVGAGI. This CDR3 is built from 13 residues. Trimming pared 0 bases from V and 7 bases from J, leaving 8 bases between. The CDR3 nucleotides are TGTGCCAGCAGTTACTCGATCGGCTATACGCAGTATTTT. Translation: CASSYSIGYTQYF.

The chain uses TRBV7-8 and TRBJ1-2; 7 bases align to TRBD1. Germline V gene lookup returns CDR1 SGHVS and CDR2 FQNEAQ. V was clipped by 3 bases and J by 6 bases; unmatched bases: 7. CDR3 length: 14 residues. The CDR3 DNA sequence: TGTGCCAGCAGCTTGGTAACAGGGGTTCATGGCTACACCTTC. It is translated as CASSLVTGVHGYTF.

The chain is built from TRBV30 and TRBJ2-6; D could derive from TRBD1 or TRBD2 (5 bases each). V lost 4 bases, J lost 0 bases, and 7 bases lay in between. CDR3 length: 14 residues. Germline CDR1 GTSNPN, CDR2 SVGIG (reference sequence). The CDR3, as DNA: TGTGCCTGGATTGGGGGCTCTGGGGCCAACGTCCTGACTTTC. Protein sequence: CAWIGGSGANVLTF.

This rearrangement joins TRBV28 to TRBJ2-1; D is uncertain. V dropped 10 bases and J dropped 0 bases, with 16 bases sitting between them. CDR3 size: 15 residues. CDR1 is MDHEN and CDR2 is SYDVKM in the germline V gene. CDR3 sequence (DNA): TGTGCCATCGGCCTCCCTATCAGCTCCTACAATGAGCAGTTCTTC. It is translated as CAIGLPISSYNEQFF.

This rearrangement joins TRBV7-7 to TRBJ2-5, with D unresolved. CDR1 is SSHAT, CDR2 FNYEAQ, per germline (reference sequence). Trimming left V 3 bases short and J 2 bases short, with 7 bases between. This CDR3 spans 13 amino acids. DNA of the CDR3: TGTGCCAGCAGCTTGTCAGGACAAGAGACCCAGTACTTC. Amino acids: CASSLSGQETQYF.

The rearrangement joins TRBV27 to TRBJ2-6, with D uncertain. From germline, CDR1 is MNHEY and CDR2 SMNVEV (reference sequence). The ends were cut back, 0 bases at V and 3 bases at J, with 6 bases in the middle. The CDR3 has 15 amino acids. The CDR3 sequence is CASSLSGFGANVLTF. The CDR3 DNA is TGTGCCAGCAGTTTATCGGGTTTTGGGGCCAACGTCCTGACTTTC. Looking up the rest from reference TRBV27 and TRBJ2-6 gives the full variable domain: EAQVTQNPRYLITVTGKKLTVTCSQNMNHEYMSWYRQDPGLGLRQIYYSMNVEVTDKGDVPEGYKVSRKEKRNFPLILESPSPNQTSLYFCASSLSGFGANVLTFGAGSRLTVL.

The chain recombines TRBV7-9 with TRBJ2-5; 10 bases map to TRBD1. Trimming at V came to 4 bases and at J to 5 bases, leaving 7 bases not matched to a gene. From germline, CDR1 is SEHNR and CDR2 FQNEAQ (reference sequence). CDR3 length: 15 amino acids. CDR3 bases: TGTGCCAGCAGCTCTGTGACAGGGGGCGGGGAGACCCAGTACTTC. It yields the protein CASSSVTGGGETQYF.

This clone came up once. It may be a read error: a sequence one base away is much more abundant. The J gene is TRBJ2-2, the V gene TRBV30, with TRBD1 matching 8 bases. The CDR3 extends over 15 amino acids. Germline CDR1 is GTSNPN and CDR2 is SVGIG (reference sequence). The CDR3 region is CARSGQGRDTGELFF. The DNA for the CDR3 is TGTGCCCGGAGTGGACAGGGAAGAGACACCGGGGAGCTGTTTTTT.